The T cell receptor (beta chain) described here comes from a study of radiation and T cells in renal cell carcinoma. Study-level findings and limits: In blood, top tumor clones expanded by 2 weeks, shrinking by 4.

Trimming shortened V by 10 bases and J by 2 bases, and 10 bases separated the two germline ends. The CDR3 runs 12 residues. The germline gives CDR1 MDHEN, CDR2 SYDVKM. Regarding this clone: Its antigen is not known.

Time point: blood 4 weeks post-SBRT, at nephrectomy. Described treatment: 15 Gy SBRT to primary tumor, nephrectomy 4 weeks later. Nephrectomy followed 15 Gy stereotactic body radiation by 4 weeks. Generated by immunoSEQ multiplex PCR, the TCRdb table keeps only in-frame clones and is missing some. The sample shows 120,000 to 150,000 clones, less than 90% of them seen only once. The material was blood, obtained from a patient whose treatment included radiotherapy and nephrectomy. The V call is TRBV28, the J call TRBJ2-3; no firm D call. The sequence came from a woman aged 45-65 years with renal cell carcinoma. CDR3 DNA sequence: TGTGCCACCCACCTGACCACAGATACGCAGTATTTT. This gives the protein CATHLTTDTQYF.